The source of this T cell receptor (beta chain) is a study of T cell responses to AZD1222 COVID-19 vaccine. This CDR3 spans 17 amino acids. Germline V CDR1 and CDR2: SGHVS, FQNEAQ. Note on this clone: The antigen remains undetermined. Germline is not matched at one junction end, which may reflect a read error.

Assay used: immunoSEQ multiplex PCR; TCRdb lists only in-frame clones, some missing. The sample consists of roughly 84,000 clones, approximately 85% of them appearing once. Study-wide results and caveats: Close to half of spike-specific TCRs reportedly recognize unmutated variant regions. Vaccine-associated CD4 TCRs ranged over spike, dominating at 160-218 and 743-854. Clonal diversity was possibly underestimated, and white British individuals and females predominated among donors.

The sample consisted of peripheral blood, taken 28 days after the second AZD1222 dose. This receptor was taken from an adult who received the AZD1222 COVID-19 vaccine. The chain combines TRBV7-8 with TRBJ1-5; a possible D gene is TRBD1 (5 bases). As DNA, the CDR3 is TGTGCCAGCAGCTTAGAGGTTGGGGGTTGGAGCAATCAGCCCCGGCATTTT. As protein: CASSLEVGGWSNQPRHF.